This entry describes one TCR beta chain. The target of this receptor is not known. No base quality values were provided; no much bigger clone lies one nucleotide off. Reads for this sample came from an Illumina HiSeq 1500. TCRdb trimmed public reads at Q25 via fastp, called clones via MiXCR and kept in-frame beta chains. Rows merge per CDR3 protein into single entries with the most common DNA and genes. The sample table contains hundreds of thousands of distinct CDR3 sequences; only one count was recorded for 15% to 20% of them. In total, the top ten clones hold more than 10% of the sample. This specimen comes from a study of T cell repertoires in cytomegalovirus infection (dated by TCRdb to the late 2010s). For the study in its entirety: Donor HLA type was relevant to the analysis, because carriage of CMV infection together with the matching HLA type was indicated by public TCR beta signatures. Overall study outcomes, separate from this receptor: In both this cohort and an independent cohort of several hundred donors, the cumulative frequency of public TCR beta family members distinguished carriers of CMV infection plus the relevant HLA type. The ex vivo response was dominated by HLA-C-restricted CMV-specific TCR beta clonotypes, and the single most frequent clonotype in two of eight donors was supplied by these HLA-C-restricted clonotypes.

CDR1 MNHEY and CDR2 SMNVEV were looked up in the germline V gene (reference sequence). Between the V and J ends, shortened by 8 bases and 1 base respectively, the junction contains 15 bases. Counted from cysteine to phenylalanine, this CDR3 has 15 amino acids. Just CDR3 DNA is preserved here, 45 bases in frame from base 1. The chain couples TRBV27 to TRBJ2-4; TRBD1 is perhaps the D gene, given 5 matching bases. The receptor's source is a human donor in good health (CMV status not recorded). Some clones in this sample may be carry-over from other donors' samples. Sequencing was done on a sample of PBMCs. The sequenced DNA: TGTGCCAGCGGTCAGGGCATAGGGGCCAAAAACATTCAGTACTTC. It codes for CASGQGIGAKNIQYF.